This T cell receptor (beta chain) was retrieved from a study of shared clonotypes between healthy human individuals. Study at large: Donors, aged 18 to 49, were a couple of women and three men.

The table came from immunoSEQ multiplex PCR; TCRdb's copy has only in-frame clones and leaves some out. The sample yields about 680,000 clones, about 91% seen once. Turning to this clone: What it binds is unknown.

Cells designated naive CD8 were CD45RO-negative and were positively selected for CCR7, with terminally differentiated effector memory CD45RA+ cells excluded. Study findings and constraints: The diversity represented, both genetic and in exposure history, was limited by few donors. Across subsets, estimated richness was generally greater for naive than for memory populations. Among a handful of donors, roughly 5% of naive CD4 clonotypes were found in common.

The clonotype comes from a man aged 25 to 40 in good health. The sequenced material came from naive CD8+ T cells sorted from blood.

The CDR3 loop is CASSYTTGTTHYNEQFF. In nucleotides, the CDR3 is TGTGCCAGCAGCTATACTACCGGGACTACCCACTACAATGAGCAGTTCTTC. V and J are TRBV7-2 and TRBJ2-1; 7 bases align to TRBD2. The ends lost 4 bases at V and 3 bases at J; junction bases unmatched: 12. CDR1 is SGHTA and CDR2 is FQGNSA in the germline V gene. The CDR3 runs to 17 residues.